This T cell receptor (beta chain) came from a study of neurological immune-mediated disorders. Healthy controls were blood bank volunteers in Maryland, USA. cDNA synthesis was performed by 5'RACE with 10-nucleotide random UMIs. Per sequencing run, 15-18 subjects together gave over 170 million TCR-beta sequences. Using its own MiXCR run on the 5' RACE reads, TCRdb lists one record per CDR3 protein. This sample has more than 13,000 distinct CDR3 sequences, with about 10% found just once. Study-wide results and caveats: Multiple sclerosis, the disease with the least TCR clonal expansion, fell below healthy controls, whereas HTLV-1-associated myelopathy showed the most.

Germline-derived CDR1 and CDR2 are MDHEN and SYDVKM. V was shortened by 6 bases and J by 8 bases, with 19 bases between the two germline ends. The CDR3 consists of 15 residues. Ten or more counts support this clonotype. Its antigen remains unknown. The V and J genes are TRBV28 and TRBJ1-4; no firm D call. Source material: PBMCs. The clonotype originates from a middle-aged woman in good health. The CDR3 region is CASSLPQKGREKLFF. In nucleotides, the CDR3 is TGTGCCAGCAGCCTTCCACAGAAGGGTCGGGAAAAACTGTTTTTT.